These 19 T cell receptor beta chains were all obtained from the same sample, sequenced in a study of cytomegalovirus exposure and HLA in healthy donors. The PCR used 60 Vbeta and 13 Jbeta primers. Clones were read by immunoSEQ multiplex PCR, and TCRdb kept only the in-frame ones, dropping some. The sample lists about 94,000 clones; more than 60% were seen once. Input material: PBMCs. These receptors were collected from a man younger than 40 in good health and CMV-seronegative.

This chain joins TRBV10-3 and TRBJ2-1; 8 bases line up with TRBD1. J lost 8 bases, V lost 7 bases, and 10 bases had no gene match. This CDR3 region has 14 residues. In germline, CDR1 is ENHRY, CDR2 SYGVKD. The DNA for the CDR3 is TGTGCCATCACTACAGGGGGACGCTCCTATGAGCAGTTCTTC. Residues: CAITTGGRSYEQFF.

The chain couples TRBV27 to TRBJ2-3; 9 bases line up with TRBD1. The V segment lost 5 bases and the J segment 9 bases; nucleotides outside the gene matches: 9. The CDR3 totals 14 residues. The germline V gene encodes CDR1 MNHEY and CDR2 SMNVEV (reference sequence). The CDR3 region is CASSRRDRETTQYF. In nucleotides, the CDR3 is TGTGCCAGCAGTCGCCGGGACAGGGAGACCACGCAGTATTTT.

The chain couples TRBV9 to TRBJ1-2; D remains unclear. Germline lookup yields CDR1 SGDLS and CDR2 YYNGEE. This CDR3 contains 16 residues. Trimming removed 0 bases at V and 4 bases at J, with 16 bases between. CDR3 sequence: CASSVEAGSELYGYTF. DNA for the CDR3: TGTGCCAGCAGCGTAGAGGCGGGGTCAGAACTCTATGGCTACACCTTC. The full variable domain, its missing parts supplied by reference TRBV9 and TRBJ1-2, is DSGVTQTPKHLITATGQRVTLRCSPRSGDLSVYWYQQSLDQGLQFLIQYYNGEERAKGNILERFSAQQFPDLHSELNLSSLELGDSALYFCASSVEAGSELYGYTFGSGTRLTVV.

The chain recombines TRBV27 with TRBJ2-7, with D perhaps TRBD1 (6 bases). The ends were cut back, 5 bases at V and 6 bases at J, with 20 bases in the middle. In germline, CDR1 is MNHEY, CDR2 SMNVEV (reference sequence). The CDR3 is 15 amino acids. The CDR3 nucleotides read TGTGCCAGCAGTCCAGGGACAACCTACTTGACCGAGCAGTACTTC. This encodes CASSPGTTYLTEQYF.

This chain uses TRBV28 with TRBJ2-2; 12 nucleotides agree with TRBD2. Germline CDR1 and CDR2: MDHEN and SYDVKM. This CDR3 spans 16 amino acids. V shed 2 bases and J 5 bases; nucleotides not matched to a gene: 3. The CDR3 region has the DNA TGTGCCAGCAGTTTACCCGGGACTAGCGGGACCGGGGAGCTGTTTTTT. Protein: CASSLPGTSGTGELFF.

The V and J genes are TRBV11-2 and TRBJ2-3, with TRBD2 matching 7 bases. Germline V gene data show CDR1 as SGHAT and CDR2 as FQNNGV. The trim removed 5 bases at V and 3 bases at J, leaving 14 bases unmatched. The CDR3 totals 17 residues. The CDR3 DNA is TGTGCCAGCAGCCGTAGCTTAAGCGGGGAGGGGACAGATACGCAGTATTTT. This translates into CASSRSLSGEGTDTQYF.

V and J are TRBV28 and TRBJ2-1; 7 bases are shared with TRBD1. Germline CDR1 and CDR2: MDHEN and SYDVKM. The CDR3 is 15 residues long. V dropped 5 bases and J dropped 5; count of bases not matched to a gene: 9. CDR3 in DNA: TGTGCCAGCAGTCCAGTTGACAGGGACGACAATGAGCAGTTCTTC. The encoded protein is CASSPVDRDDNEQFF.

As regards this clone: Other DNA sequences of this sample code for an identical CDR3. V gene TRBV11-3 combines with J gene TRBJ2-3; 8 nucleotides agree with TRBD2. Germline lookup yields CDR1 SGHNT and CDR2 YENEEA. The V gene end was trimmed by 5 bases and the J gene end by 0 bases; junction bases not matched to a gene: 7. CDR3 length equals 16 residues. The CDR3 nucleotides read TGTGCCAGCAGCGGACTACGGGGGGGGAGCACAGATACGCAGTATTTT. The encoded protein is CASSGLRGGSTDTQYF.

This clone occurred a few times. V and J are TRBV6-1 and TRBJ2-7, with D possibly matching TRBD2 (5 bases). V gave up 3 bases and J gave up 0 bases, with 9 bases separating them. This CDR3 is built from 14 residues. Germline lookup yields CDR1 MNHNS and CDR2 SASEGT. CDR3 protein: CASSDAGGSYEQYF. Written as DNA, the CDR3 is TGTGCCAGCAGTGACGCGGGCGGCTCCTACGAGCAGTACTTC.

With regard to this clone: The junction does not match germline at one end; this may be a read error. The V and J genes are TRBV7-9 and TRBJ1-2, with D possibly being TRBD1 (6 bases). CDR1 SEHNR and CDR2 FQNEAQ come from the germline V gene (reference sequence). The CDR3 runs 16 residues. The CDR3 coding sequence is TGTTCCAGCAGCCTTAGGGAGCGACAGGCCACAGGAGGCTACACCTTC. Residues: CSSSLRERQATGGYTF.

The chain employs TRBV2 and TRBJ2-7; TRBD2 matches 14 bases. CDR1 and CDR2 (germline): SNHLY, FYNNEI. V lost 5 bases to trimming and J lost 2 bases; unmatched junction nucleotides: 2. This CDR3 has 15 residues. The CDR3: CASSPTSGGAYEQYF. The CDR3, as DNA: TGTGCCAGCAGTCCGACTAGCGGGGGGGCCTACGAGCAGTACTTC.

The chain links TRBV4-2 to TRBJ1-1, with a possible D match to TRBD1 (6 bases). The CDR3 is 16 amino acids. The ends were cut back, 0 bases at V and 1 base at J, with 12 bases in the middle. CDR1 is LGHNA, CDR2 YNFKEQ, per germline. CDR3 DNA sequence: TGTGCCAGCAGCCAAGAGGAAGGACAGCCGAACACTGAAGCTTTCTTT. Translation: CASSQEEGQPNTEAFF.

This clone was observed once. J is TRBJ2-5 and V is TRBV2; 14 bases are a match to TRBD2. Germline lookup yields CDR1 SNHLY and CDR2 FYNNEI. The CDR3 loop spans 15 amino acids. V was clipped by 5 bases and J by 5 bases; unmatched bases: 4. Written as DNA, the CDR3 is TGTGCCAGCAGTTGGACTAGCGGGGGGCGGGAGACCCAGTACTTC. This sequence encodes CASSWTSGGRETQYF.

This clone came up a few times. The chain employs TRBV7-3 and TRBJ2-3; a weak D match, TRBD2 (6 bases). Looked up from germline, CDR1 is SGHTA and CDR2 is FQGTGA. This CDR3 is built from 13 residues. The V gene lost 1 base and the J gene lost 8 bases, with 10 bases spanning the gap. CDR3 DNA: TGTGCCAGCAGCTTAAAGCAGGGAGGTACGCAGTATTTT. This encodes CASSLKQGGTQYF. Together with reference TRBV7-3 and TRBJ2-3, the CDR3 gives the full variable domain: GAGVSQTPSNKVTEKGKYVELRCDPISGHTALYWYRQSLGQGPEFLIYFQGTGAADDSGLPNDRFFAVRPEGSVSTLKIQRTERGDSAVYLCASSLKQGGTQYFGPGTRLTVL.

CDR3: CASSLIWTSGRSFYNEQFF. In DNA form, the CDR3 reads TGTGCCAGCAGCTTAATCTGGACTAGCGGGAGGTCGTTTTACAATGAGCAGTTCTTC. The chain uses TRBV7-2 and TRBJ2-1; TRBD2 matches at 14 bases. The CDR3 runs to 19 residues. Germline CDR1 is SGHTA and CDR2 is FQGNSA. V was clipped by 2 bases and J by 4 bases; unmatched bases: 10. Filled out from reference TRBV7-2 and TRBJ2-1, the complete variable domain reads GAGVSQSPSNKVTEKGKDVELRCDPISGHTALYWYRQSLGQGLEFLIYFQGNSAPDKSGLPSDRFSAERTGGSVSTLTIQRTQQEDSAVYLCASSLIWTSGRSFYNEQFFGPGTRLTVL.

The chain joins TRBV28 to TRBJ1-2; 7 bases align to TRBD1. Germline CDR1 is MDHEN and CDR2 is SYDVKM. The junction had 3 bases not matched to a gene; V was cut back by 2 bases and J by 0 bases. The CDR3 spans 15 residues. The CDR3, as DNA: TGTGCCAGCAGTTTAACAGGGGCTTCTAACTATGGCTACACCTTC. This translates into CASSLTGASNYGYTF.

This chain connects TRBV11-2 to TRBJ2-1; 10 bases are a match to TRBD1. Looked up from germline, CDR1 is SGHAT and CDR2 is FQNNGV. This CDR3 is 15 amino acids long. J was trimmed by 0 bases and V by 6 bases; bases with no gene match: 2. CDR3 protein: CASSRTGGSYNEQFF. In DNA form, the CDR3 reads TGTGCCAGCAGTAGGACAGGGGGCTCCTACAATGAGCAGTTCTTC. The entire variable domain, with the rest obtained from reference TRBV11-2 and TRBJ2-1, is as follows: EAGVAQSPRYKIIEKRQSVAFWCNPISGHATLYWYQQILGQGPKLLIQFQNNGVVDDSQLPKDRFSAERLKGVDSTLKIQPAKLEDSAVYLCASSRTGGSYNEQFFGPGTRLTVL.

This clone was counted a single time. The chain joins TRBV19 to TRBJ2-1; no definite D call. V shed 7 bases and J shed 0 bases, with 7 bases lying between them. The CDR3 sequence is 13 residues long. From germline, CDR1 is LNHDA and CDR2 SQIVND (reference sequence). The CDR3 is CASNQDSYNEQFF. The DNA of the CDR3 is TGTGCCAGTAATCAGGACTCCTACAATGAGCAGTTCTTC.

This sequence joins TRBV11-2 and TRBJ2-3; 8 bases map to TRBD2. The CDR3 runs 16 residues. J gave up 0 bases and V 0 bases, and 2 bases lay outside the gene matches. From germline, CDR1 is SGHAT and CDR2 FQNNGV. CDR3 in amino acids: CASSLDQRGSTDTQYF. The CDR3, as DNA: TGTGCCAGCAGCTTAGATCAGCGGGGGAGCACAGATACGCAGTATTTT.